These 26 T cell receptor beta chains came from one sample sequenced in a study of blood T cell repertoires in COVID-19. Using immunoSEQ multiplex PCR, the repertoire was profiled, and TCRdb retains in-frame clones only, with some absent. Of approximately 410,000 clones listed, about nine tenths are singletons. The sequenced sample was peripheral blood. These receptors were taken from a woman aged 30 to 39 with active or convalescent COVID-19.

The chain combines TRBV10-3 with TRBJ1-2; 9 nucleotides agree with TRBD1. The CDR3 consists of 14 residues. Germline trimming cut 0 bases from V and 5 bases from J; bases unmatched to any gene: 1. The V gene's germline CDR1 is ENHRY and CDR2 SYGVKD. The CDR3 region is CAISESGTGYGYTF. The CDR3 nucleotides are TGTGCCATCAGTGAGTCGGGGACAGGGTATGGCTACACCTTC.

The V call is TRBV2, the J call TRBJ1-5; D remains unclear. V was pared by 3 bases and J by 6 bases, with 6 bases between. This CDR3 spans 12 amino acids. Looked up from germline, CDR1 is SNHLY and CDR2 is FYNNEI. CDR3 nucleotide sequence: TGTGCCAGCAGTGAGGTCGGTCAGCCCCAGCATTTT. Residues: CASSEVGQPQHF.

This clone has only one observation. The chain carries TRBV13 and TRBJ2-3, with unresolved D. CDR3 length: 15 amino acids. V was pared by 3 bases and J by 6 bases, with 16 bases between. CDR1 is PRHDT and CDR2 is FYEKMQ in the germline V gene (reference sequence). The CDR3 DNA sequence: TGTGCCAGCAGCTTCTCGGCGGATCCCCGGGATACGCAGTATTTT. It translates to CASSFSADPRDTQYF.

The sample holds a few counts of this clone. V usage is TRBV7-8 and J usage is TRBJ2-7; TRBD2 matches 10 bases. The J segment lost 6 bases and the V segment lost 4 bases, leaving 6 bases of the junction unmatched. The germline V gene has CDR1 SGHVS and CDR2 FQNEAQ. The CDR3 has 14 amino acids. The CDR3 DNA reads TGTGCCAGCAGCTCCAGCGGGGGGGAGCGCGAGCAGTACTTC. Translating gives CASSSSGGEREQYF.

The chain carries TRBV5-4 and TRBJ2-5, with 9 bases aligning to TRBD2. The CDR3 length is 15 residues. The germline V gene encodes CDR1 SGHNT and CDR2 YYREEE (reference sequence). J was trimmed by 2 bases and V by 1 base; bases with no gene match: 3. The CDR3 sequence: CASSLWRGGQETQYF. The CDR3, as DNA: TGTGCCAGCAGCTTGTGGCGGGGGGGTCAAGAGACCCAGTACTTC.

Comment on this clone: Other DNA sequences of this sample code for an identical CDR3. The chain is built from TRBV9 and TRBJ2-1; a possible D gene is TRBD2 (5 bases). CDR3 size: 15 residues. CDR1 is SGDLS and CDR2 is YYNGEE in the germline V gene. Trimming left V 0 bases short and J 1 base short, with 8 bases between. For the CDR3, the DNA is TGTGCCAGCAGCGTAGAAAGCGGTTCCTACAATGAGCAGTTCTTC. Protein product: CASSVESGSYNEQFF.

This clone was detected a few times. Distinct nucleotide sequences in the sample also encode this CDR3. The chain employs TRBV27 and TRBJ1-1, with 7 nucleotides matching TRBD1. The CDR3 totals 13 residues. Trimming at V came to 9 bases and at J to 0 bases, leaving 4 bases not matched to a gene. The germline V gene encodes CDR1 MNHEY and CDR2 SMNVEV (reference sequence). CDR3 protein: CASSGQLNTEAFF. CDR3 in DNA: TGTGCCAGTTCGGGACAGCTGAACACTGAAGCTTTCTTT.

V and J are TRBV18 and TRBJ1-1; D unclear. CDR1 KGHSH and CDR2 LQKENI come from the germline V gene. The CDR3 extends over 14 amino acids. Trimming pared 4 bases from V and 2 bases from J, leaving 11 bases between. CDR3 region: CASSREGSNTEAFF. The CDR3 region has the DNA TGTGCCAGCTCACGCGAGGGATCAAACACTGAAGCTTTCTTT.

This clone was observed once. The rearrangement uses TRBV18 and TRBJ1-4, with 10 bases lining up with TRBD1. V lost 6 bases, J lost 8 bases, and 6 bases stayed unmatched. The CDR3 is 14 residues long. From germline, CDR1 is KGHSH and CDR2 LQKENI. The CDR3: CASSPTGGWEKLFF. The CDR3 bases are TGTGCCAGCTCGCCGACAGGGGGCTGGGAAAAACTGTTTTTT. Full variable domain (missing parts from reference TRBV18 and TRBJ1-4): NAGVMQNPRHLVRRRGQEARLRCSPMKGHSHVYWYRQLPEEGLKFMVYLQKENIIDESGMPKERFSAEFPKEGPSILRIQQVVRGDSAAYFCASSPTGGWEKLFFGSGTQLSVL.

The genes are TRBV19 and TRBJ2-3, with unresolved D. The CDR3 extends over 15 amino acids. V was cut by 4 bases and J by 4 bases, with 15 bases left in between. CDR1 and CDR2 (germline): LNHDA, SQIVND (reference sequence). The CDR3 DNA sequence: TGTGCCAGTAGTAAGCCACATTCTGCGGCAGATACGCAGTATTTT. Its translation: CASSKPHSAADTQYF.

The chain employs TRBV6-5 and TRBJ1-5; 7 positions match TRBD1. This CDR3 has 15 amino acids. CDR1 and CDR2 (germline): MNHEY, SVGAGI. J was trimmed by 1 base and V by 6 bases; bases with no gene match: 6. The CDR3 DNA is TGTGCCAGCAGACCCCAGGGGGACAGCAATCAGCCCCAGCATTTT. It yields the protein CASRPQGDSNQPQHF.

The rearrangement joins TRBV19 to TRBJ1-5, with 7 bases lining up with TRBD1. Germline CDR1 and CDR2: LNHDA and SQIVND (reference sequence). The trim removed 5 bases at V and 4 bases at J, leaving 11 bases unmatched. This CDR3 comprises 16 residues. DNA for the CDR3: TGTGCCAGTAGTCCTCGGACAGGTCGGGCAAATCAGCCCCAGCATTTT. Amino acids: CASSPRTGRANQPQHF.

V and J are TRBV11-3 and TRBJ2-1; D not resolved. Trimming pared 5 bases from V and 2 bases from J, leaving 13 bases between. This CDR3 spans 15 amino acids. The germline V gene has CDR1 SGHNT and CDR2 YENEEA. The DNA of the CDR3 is TGTGCCAGCAGCCCCGGTGAGGCCACCTACAATGAGCAGTTCTTC. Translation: CASSPGEATYNEQFF.

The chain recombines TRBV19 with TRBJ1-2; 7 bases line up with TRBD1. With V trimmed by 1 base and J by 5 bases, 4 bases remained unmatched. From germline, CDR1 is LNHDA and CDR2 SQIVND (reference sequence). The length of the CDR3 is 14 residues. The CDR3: CASSIGRQGYGYTF. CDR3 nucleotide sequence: TGTGCCAGTAGTATAGGCCGACAGGGATATGGCTACACCTTC.

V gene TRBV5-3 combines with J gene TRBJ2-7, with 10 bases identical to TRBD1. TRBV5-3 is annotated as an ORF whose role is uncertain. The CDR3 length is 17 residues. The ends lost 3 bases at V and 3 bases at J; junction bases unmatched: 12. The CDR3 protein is CARSWETGTGVHYEQYF. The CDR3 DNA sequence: TGTGCCAGAAGCTGGGAAACCGGGACAGGGGTGCACTACGAGCAGTACTTC.

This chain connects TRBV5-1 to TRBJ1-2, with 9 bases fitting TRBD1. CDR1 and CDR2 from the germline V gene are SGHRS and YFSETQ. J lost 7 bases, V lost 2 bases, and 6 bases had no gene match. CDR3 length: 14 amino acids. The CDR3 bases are TGCGCCAGCAGCTTTACAGGGGGCGATACTGGCTACACCTTC. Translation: CASSFTGGDTGYTF. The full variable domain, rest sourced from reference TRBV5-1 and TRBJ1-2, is KAGVTQTPRYLIKTRGQQVTLSCSPISGHRSVSWYQQTPGQGLQFLFEYFSETQRNKGNFPGRFSGRQFSNSRSEMNVSTLELGDSALYLCASSFTGGDTGYTFGSGTRLTVV.

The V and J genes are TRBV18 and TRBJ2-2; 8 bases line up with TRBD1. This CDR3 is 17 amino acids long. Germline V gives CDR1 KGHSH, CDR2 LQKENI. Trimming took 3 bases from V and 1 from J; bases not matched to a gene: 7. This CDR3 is CASSPVTGTGNTGELFF. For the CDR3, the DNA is TGTGCCAGCTCACCCGTTACCGGGACAGGGAACACCGGGGAGCTGTTTTTT.

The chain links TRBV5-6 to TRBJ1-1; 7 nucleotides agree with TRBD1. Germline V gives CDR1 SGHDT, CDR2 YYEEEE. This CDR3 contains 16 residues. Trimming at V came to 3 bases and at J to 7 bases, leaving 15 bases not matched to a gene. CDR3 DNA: TGTGCCAGCAGCTCCGAGGTGCAACCCTACAGGGGTGAAGCTTTCTTT. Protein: CASSSEVQPYRGEAFF.

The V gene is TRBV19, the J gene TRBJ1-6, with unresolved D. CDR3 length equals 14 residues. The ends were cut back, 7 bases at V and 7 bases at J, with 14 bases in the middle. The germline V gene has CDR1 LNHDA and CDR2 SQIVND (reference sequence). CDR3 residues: CASKLRENNSPLHF. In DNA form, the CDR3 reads TGTGCCAGTAAGTTAAGGGAGAACAATTCACCCCTCCACTTT.

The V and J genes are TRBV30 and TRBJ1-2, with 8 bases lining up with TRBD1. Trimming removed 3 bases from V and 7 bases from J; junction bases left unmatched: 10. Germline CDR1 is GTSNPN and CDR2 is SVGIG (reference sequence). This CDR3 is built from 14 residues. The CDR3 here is CAWRATGGGSGYTF. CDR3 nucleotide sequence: TGTGCCTGGAGGGCAACAGGGGGGGGAAGTGGCTACACCTTC.

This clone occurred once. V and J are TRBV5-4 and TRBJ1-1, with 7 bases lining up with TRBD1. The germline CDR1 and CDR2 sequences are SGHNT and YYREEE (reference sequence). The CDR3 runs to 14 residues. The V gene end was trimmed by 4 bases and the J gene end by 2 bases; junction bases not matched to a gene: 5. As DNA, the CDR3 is TGTGCCAGCAGCATTGGACAGGTTAACACTGAAGCTTTCTTT. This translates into CASSIGQVNTEAFF.

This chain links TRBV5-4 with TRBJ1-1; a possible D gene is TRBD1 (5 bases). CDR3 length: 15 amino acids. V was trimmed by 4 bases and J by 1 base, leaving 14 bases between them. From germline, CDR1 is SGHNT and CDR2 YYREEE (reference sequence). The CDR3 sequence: CASSLPDGGNTEAFF. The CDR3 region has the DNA TGTGCCAGCAGCCTCCCCGACGGGGGGAACACTGAAGCTTTCTTT.

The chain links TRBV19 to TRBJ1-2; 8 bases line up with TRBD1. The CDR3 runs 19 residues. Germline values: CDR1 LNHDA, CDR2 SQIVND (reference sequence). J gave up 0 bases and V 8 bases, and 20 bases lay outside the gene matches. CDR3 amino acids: CASARLTPAGGEANYGYTF. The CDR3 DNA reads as TGTGCCAGTGCCCGTCTTACTCCGGCAGGGGGCGAGGCTAACTATGGCTACACCTTC.

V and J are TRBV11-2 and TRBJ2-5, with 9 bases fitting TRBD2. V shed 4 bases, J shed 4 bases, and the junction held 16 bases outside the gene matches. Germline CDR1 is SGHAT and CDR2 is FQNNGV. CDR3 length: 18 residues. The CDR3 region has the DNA TGTGCCAGCAGCTCAGCCTTCAGCGGGGGGCGACAAGGAGAGACCCAGTACTTC. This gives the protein CASSSAFSGGRQGETQYF.

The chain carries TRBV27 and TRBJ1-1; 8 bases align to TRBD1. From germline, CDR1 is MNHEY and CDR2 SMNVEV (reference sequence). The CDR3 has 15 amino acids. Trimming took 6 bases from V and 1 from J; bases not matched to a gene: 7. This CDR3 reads CASRSQGAKNTEAFF. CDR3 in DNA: TGTGCCAGCAGGAGCCAGGGGGCGAAGAACACTGAAGCTTTCTTT.

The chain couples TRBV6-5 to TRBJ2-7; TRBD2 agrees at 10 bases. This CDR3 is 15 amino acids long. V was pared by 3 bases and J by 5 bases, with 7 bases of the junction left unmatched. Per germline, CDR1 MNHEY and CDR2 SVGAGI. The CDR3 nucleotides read TGTGCCAGCAGTTATCGCCTAGCGGGGGAAGACGAGCAGTACTTC. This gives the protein CASSYRLAGEDEQYF.